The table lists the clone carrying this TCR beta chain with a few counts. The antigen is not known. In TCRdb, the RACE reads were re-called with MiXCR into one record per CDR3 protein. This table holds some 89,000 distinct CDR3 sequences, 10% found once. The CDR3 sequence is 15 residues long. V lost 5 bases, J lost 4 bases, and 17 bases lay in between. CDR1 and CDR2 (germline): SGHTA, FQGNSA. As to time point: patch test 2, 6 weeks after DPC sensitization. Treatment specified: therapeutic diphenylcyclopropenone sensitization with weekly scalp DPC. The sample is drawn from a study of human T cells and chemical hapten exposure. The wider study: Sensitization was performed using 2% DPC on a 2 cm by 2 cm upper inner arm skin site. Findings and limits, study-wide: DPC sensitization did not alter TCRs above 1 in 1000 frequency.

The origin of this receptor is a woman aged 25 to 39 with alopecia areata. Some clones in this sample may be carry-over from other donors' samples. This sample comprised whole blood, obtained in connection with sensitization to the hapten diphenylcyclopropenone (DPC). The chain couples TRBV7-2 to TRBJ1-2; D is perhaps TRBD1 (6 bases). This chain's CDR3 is CASSPLGGGPYGYTF. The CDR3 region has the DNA TGTGCCAGCAGCCCACTAGGGGGAGGCCCCTATGGCTACACCTTC.